The 7 T cell receptor beta chains listed next were all sequenced from one sample in a study of cytomegalovirus exposure and HLA in healthy donors. The PCR was carried out with 60 Vbeta primers and 13 Jbeta primers. Profiling relied on immunoSEQ multiplex PCR, and the TCRdb table lists in-frame clones only, not all of them. The data show about 54,000 clones, with roughly 84% seen just once and 2.5% to 3.5% held by the top ten. Material for sequencing was PBMCs. Receptors originate from a woman between 18 and 30 years old in good health and CMV-seronegative.

The J gene is TRBJ2-7, the V gene TRBV21-1; the table's D call TRBD2 went unverified against the DNA. TRBV21-1 is classified as a pseudogene. The CDR3 covers 14 residues. The CDR3 spells CASSRGGETYEQYF. DNA for the CDR3: TGTGCCAGCAGCCGGGGGGGAGAAACCTACGAGCAGTACTTC.

V and J are TRBV11-2 and TRBJ2-1; 8 nucleotides align to TRBD2. The CDR3 spans 15 residues. CDR1 is SGHAT and CDR2 is FQNNGV in the germline V gene. V trimming: 5 bases; J trimming: 9 bases; junction bases outside the gene matches: 12. DNA for the CDR3: TGTGCCAGCAGCAATTCCGGGACTAGACACCCTGAGCAGTTCTTC. The encoded protein is CASSNSGTRHPEQFF.

Here the CDR3 reads CASSLGTGGGEQYF. Here the CDR3 DNA reads TGTGCCAGCAGTTTAGGGACAGGGGGAGGCGAGCAGTACTTC. The V call is TRBV27, the J call TRBJ2-7, with 11 bases identical to TRBD1. V lost 2 bases and J lost 6; bases outside the gene matches: 3. The CDR3 runs to 14 residues. Germline assignment: CDR1 MNHEY and CDR2 SMNVEV (reference sequence).

The chain couples TRBV9 to TRBJ2-3, with TRBD2 matching over 9 bases. V gave up 0 bases and J gave up 5 bases; unmatched junction bases: 7. This CDR3 is built from 16 residues. CDR1 is SGDLS, CDR2 YYNGEE, per germline. The CDR3 here is CASSVVGALAGDTQYF. The CDR3 DNA reads as TGTGCCAGCAGCGTAGTCGGGGCACTAGCGGGAGATACGCAGTATTTT.

Details on this clone: A read error may account for a junction end that differs from germline. In DNA form, the CDR3 reads TGTGCCAGTAGTATCGCAGGGACTGGGGCCAACGGCCTGACTTTC. Its protein product is CASSIAGTGANGLTF. This chain connects TRBV19 to TRBJ2-6; TRBD2 might be the D (6 bases). The CDR3 has 15 residues. Germline CDR1 and CDR2: LNHDA and SQIVND (reference sequence).

This clone was seen just once. V usage is TRBV27 and J usage is TRBJ1-2; D is possibly TRBD1 (6 bases). Germline loops: CDR1 MNHEY, CDR2 SMNVEV (reference sequence). The CDR3 extends over 12 amino acids. Trimming removed 6 bases at V and 9 bases at J, with 14 bases between. In nucleotides, the CDR3 is TGTGCCAGCAGCCTAGGGGGACGGAGCTACACCTTC. As protein: CASSLGGRSYTF.

This rearrangement joins TRBV18 to TRBJ1-2; 8 positions agree with TRBD1. Germline lookup yields CDR1 KGHSH and CDR2 LQKENI. The CDR3 extends over 15 amino acids. The V and J ends lost 3 bases and 4 bases, in that order; junction bases with no gene match: 7. This CDR3 reads CASSPETGVVYGYTF. In DNA, the CDR3 is TGTGCCAGCTCACCTGAGACAGGGGTAGTCTATGGCTACACCTTC.